Sequencing of this T cell receptor (beta chain) was carried out in a study of T cells in Graves' hyperthyroidism and ophthalmopathy. Overall study results and limits: Blood held most thyroid clonotypes expanded above 0.001 frequency. Ophthalmopathy was model-predicted a median roughly six months pre-onset.

In this sample, this clonotype turned up a few times. The antigen is undetermined. Mismatch with germline at one junction end may stem from a read error. Using RNA transcripts as the source, TCR beta CDR3 regions were amplified. First-round RT-PCR with HTBI primers amplified the TCR CDR3 region. TCRdb redid the calling of the multiplex PCR reads with MiXCR, one entry per CDR3 protein. The sample shows roughly 640,000 distinct CDR3 sequences, roughly a sixth of them seen only once. The CDR3 totals 14 residues. CDR1 is SGHVS, CDR2 FQNEAQ, per germline. This rearrangement joins TRBV7-8 to TRBJ2-3; 8 nucleotides align to TRBD1. This TCR came from a woman aged 40 to 50 with Graves' ophthalmopathy. The sequencing sample was made of blood. DNA of the CDR3: TGTGCCAGCAGCTTACTCCTAGGGACAGGTACGCAGTATTTT. Residues: CASSLLLGTGTQYF.